The source of this T cell receptor (beta chain) is a study of shared clonotypes between healthy human individuals (dated by TCRdb to 2019 to 2021). Regarding the research as a whole: A couple of women and a few men aged 18 to 49 years were included in the cohort. Different laboratories and diverse techniques were used to prepare libraries and sequence TCR repertoires, to increase sequencing depth and limit assay-specific biases. For each donor, CD4 naive and CD4 memory were each given three plates, CD8 naive was given two plates, and CD8 memory was given one plate. Between about 0.85 and 10 billion PBMCs per donor were obtained by leukapheresis. Blood TCR repertoires of about five healthy adults were deeply sequenced to estimate repertoire size and the extent of clonotype sharing between individuals. General findings and caveats noted by the study authors: Estimated clonotype richness was generally larger for naive than for memory subsets. Clonotypes shared by all four sorted-subset donors showed higher generation probabilities than non-shared clonotypes. Pairwise subsampling led to the expectation that sequencing depth would affect the degree of clonotype sharing among donors. Incomplete sequencing was indicated by rarefaction of sorted-subset datasets, despite the large sequencing depth. Sampling was limited to blood, and TCR repertoires in tissue likely differ from TCR repertoires in blood. About 5% of naive CD4, 3.5% of naive CD8, approximately 2% of memory CD4, and more than 0.35% of memory CD8 clonotypes were shared across a few donors. Because the study included only a small number of donors, the genetic and exposure-history diversity represented was limited.

TCR CDR3 regions were amplified from genomic DNA by multiplex PCR using the deep immunoSEQ assay. Extracted genomic DNA from each cell subset was distributed evenly across all wells of several immunoSEQ 96-well plates, and each plate was treated as a replicate. Each replicate PCR for sorted subsets received about 200 ng genomic DNA, equal to roughly 29,000 T cell genomes. Purified libraries were measured with a Qubit 3.0 fluorometer, size-checked on a Bioanalyzer 2100, and measured again with the KAPA Library Quantification kit. A separate single-read 150-cycle Illumina NextSeq 550 flow cell was used to sequence each immunoSEQ 96-well plate. On the study's bioinformatics: The immunoSEQ output contained only junctional sequences without quality scores, so filtering could not match that applied to full-length reads. To assign V/J genes and CDR3, sequences were annotated against IMGT germline references using PyIR, a Python wrapper for IgBLAST v1.9. Reads were removed for weak V/J assignments (E-value above 1e-6), missing CDR3, stop codons, out-of-frame junctions, or ambiguous translated residues. V3J clonotypes were defined as sequences sharing the same inferred V gene, J gene, and CDR3 amino acid sequence. Percentage overlap between repertoires was calculated by dividing the number of shared unique clonotypes by the size of the smaller repertoire. RTK rarefaction, the Chao1 estimator, and Recon v2.1 estimates of unobserved clonotypes were used to assess repertoire richness. Generation probabilities for all TCRbeta clonotypes obtained by the gDNA method from a handful of donors were computed using OLGA. TCRdb took this table from immuneACCESS and kept in-frame rearrangements with V and J called. Such tables lack part of the clones; where checked against another copy, unresolved V genes explain under half of the gap, and the rest is unexplained. That table supplies the V and J calls and clone size; D and trimming were determined from the DNA. The sample yields 2 million or so clones; about 95% were counted once. The ten largest clonotypes hold about 1.1% of the sample.

CD8 naive samples were CD45RO-negative cells positively selected for CCR7, giving a CD45RA+CCR7+ population that excluded TemRA cells. The donors were healthy, HIV-negative adults with no recently reported acute infections or vaccinations. All donors were Caucasian adults living in Nashville, Tennessee, USA. Blood was obtained by leukapheresis, after which PBMCs were separated by Ficoll-Histopaque density gradient centrifugation and cryopreserved in liquid nitrogen vapor phase. Analytical flow cytometry was used to check the purity and quantity of every magnetically sorted T cell population. Each sorted fraction had its genomic DNA isolated and then quantified by UV absorbance on a Nanodrop 2000c. Concerning this clone itself: Its antigen is unknown. It is unclear where the CDR3 begins or ends on the DNA, so no DNA is shown, and the CDR3 is as TCRdb lists it.

The CDR1 and CDR2 encoded by the germline V gene (reference sequence) are MNHEY and SMNVEV. From the cysteine up to the phenylalanine, the CDR3 has a length of 15 residues. The sequenced sample consisted of naive CD8+ T cells sorted from blood. The cell subset or site label here, explained by the study, means: CD45RA+CCR7+. This receptor was taken from a man younger than 35 in good health. The V gene is TRBV27 and the J gene is TRBJ2-7; the D segment call TRBD1 is taken from the table without a DNA check. The CDR3 protein is CASSTSDRQGYEQYF.